These 8 T cell receptor beta chains originate from one sample sequenced in a study of brain T cells in children with intractable seizures (dated by TCRdb to the early 2020s). This specimen's time point label, interpreted: blood from clinic visit 5 months post-surgery; TSC patient then seizure free. To prepare the library, the immunoSEQ multiplex PCR assay was applied. TCRdb mirrors the immuneACCESS table, restricted to in-frame sequences. Some clones are absent from its copies; in checked studies, under half trace to an unresolved V gene, and the reason for the others is unknown. This sample holds approximately 330,000 clones; over 90% were observed only once. Roughly 5.8% of the sample lies in the top ten. The sequenced sample was peripheral blood, obtained more than 4 months after surgery. Every receptor here comes from a boy under two years old with tuberous sclerosis and intractable seizures.

The rearrangement uses TRBV24-1 and TRBJ2-1, with 12 bases lining up with TRBD1. The CDR3 extends over 16 amino acids. Per germline, CDR1 KGHDR and CDR2 SFDVKD. V lost 3 bases to trimming and J lost 5 bases; unmatched junction nucleotides: 4. DNA for the CDR3: TGTGCCACCAGTGATCCTGGGACAGGGGGCAACAATGAGCAGTTCTTC. Amino acid sequence: CATSDPGTGGNNEQFF.

This sequence joins TRBV2 and TRBJ2-2, with TRBD2 matching 12 bases. The CDR3 spans 18 residues. The trim removed 6 bases at V and 3 bases at J, leaving 11 bases unmatched. CDR1 and CDR2 from the germline V gene are SNHLY and FYNNEI. The CDR3 loop is CASRGAGASGRDTGELFF. The CDR3 coding sequence is TGTGCCAGCAGAGGCGCTGGGGCTAGCGGGAGGGACACCGGGGAGCTGTTTTTT.

This rearrangement joins TRBV28 to TRBJ2-3; 12 nucleotides agree with TRBD1. J gave up 4 bases and V 4 bases, and 6 bases lay outside the gene matches. CDR1 is MDHEN, CDR2 SYDVKM, per germline. CDR3 length equals 16 residues. For the CDR3, the DNA is TGTGCCAGCAGTTGGGGGACAGGGGGCATCGCAGATACGCAGTATTTT. It encodes CASSWGTGGIADTQYF. Together with reference TRBV28 and TRBJ2-3, the CDR3 gives the full variable domain: DVKVTQSSRYLVKRTGEKVFLECVQDMDHENMFWYRQDPGLGLRLIYFSYDVKMKEKGDIPEGYSVSREKKERFSLILESASTNQTSMYLCASSWGTGGIADTQYFGPGTRLTVL.

V is TRBV19 and J is TRBJ1-4; TRBD1 agrees at 9 bases. The ends lost 6 bases at V and 7 bases at J; junction bases unmatched: 6. This CDR3 has 14 amino acids. Germline V gives CDR1 LNHDA, CDR2 SQIVND (reference sequence). The CDR3 spells CASRQDRGGEKLFF. In DNA, the CDR3 is TGTGCCAGTAGACAGGACAGGGGAGGTGAAAAACTGTTTTTT. Drawing the rest from reference TRBV19 and TRBJ1-4, the complete variable domain is DGGITQSPKYLFRKEGQNVTLSCEQNLNHDAMYWYRQDPGQGLRLIYYSQIVNDFQKGDIAEGYSVSREKKESFPLTVTSAQKNPTAFYLCASRQDRGGEKLFFGSGTQLSVL.

This rearrangement joins TRBV2 to TRBJ1-2, with TRBD1 identical over 7 bases. Germline V lookup: CDR1 SNHLY, CDR2 FYNNEI. The CDR3 runs to 14 residues. The V gene end was trimmed by 3 bases and the J gene end by 8 bases; junction bases not matched to a gene: 9. CDR3 residues: CASSDPRQGKGYTF. The DNA of the CDR3 is TGTGCCAGCAGTGACCCCAGACAGGGTAAAGGCTACACCTTC.

The genes are TRBV15 and TRBJ2-5; either TRBD1 or TRBD2 may supply D (5 bases each). This CDR3 contains 13 residues. In germline, CDR1 is LNHNV, CDR2 YYDKDF (reference sequence). Deletions cut 4 bases from V and 4 bases from J, with 10 bases between. CDR3 in amino acids: CATSITGGETQYF. The CDR3 region has the DNA TGTGCCACCAGCATTACAGGAGGAGAGACCCAGTACTTC.

The chain combines TRBV12-3 or TRBV12-4 with TRBJ2-3; tentatively, D is TRBD1 (6 bases). Between the trimmed V and J ends, which lost 7 bases and 5 bases, there was a span of 10 bases. The CDR3 totals 12 residues. The CDR3 sequence is CASNQQGDTQYF. DNA of the CDR3: TGTGCCAGCAACCAACAGGGAGATACGCAGTATTTT.

This chain uses TRBV4-1 with TRBJ2-1; tentatively, D is TRBD2 (6 bases). Germline assignment: CDR1 MGHRA and CDR2 YSYEKL. This CDR3 is built from 17 residues. Deletions cut 1 base from V and 6 bases from J, with 19 bases between. In DNA, the CDR3 is TGCGCCAGCAGCCAAGCGACCCATTGGACTACTTCCAATGAGCAGTTCTTC. It yields the protein CASSQATHWTTSNEQFF.